This is a list of T cell receptor beta chains from one sample in a study of OX40 agonist ivuxolimab in advanced cancers. The data were produced by immunoSEQ multiplex PCR, yet TCRdb's version contains in-frame clones alone and is incomplete. There are some 60,000 clones in the sample; about 86% occur only once, and under 4.5% lies in the top ten. Specimen: CD4+ or CD8+ T cells sorted from blood, collected in a trial of the OX40 agonist ivuxolimab. These receptor sequences come from an adult with an advanced solid tumor such as melanoma, head and neck, liver or kidney cancer. The CDR3 runs from the conserved cysteine through the conserved F or W. D genes are given only for firm matches. Only some rows state a clone size, as once, few, many or a class for expanded clones.

V: TRBV4-3; J: TRBJ2-5; size: NA; D: NA; DNA: TGCGCCAGCAGCCAAGATCTTCCGGGGGCCCCAGGAAGGACCCAGTACTTC; CDR3: CASSQDLPGAPGRTQYF
V: TRBV7-2; J: TRBJ1-1; size: once; D: NA; DNA: TGTGCCAGCAGCTTCGTACTGGGGGTGAGCACTGAAGCTTTCTTT; CDR3: CASSFVLGVSTEAFF
V: TRBV5-1; J: TRBJ2-7; size: NA; D: NA; DNA: TGCGCCAGCAGCGTTGACGCCGACGAGCAGTACTTC; CDR3: CASSVDADEQYF
V: TRBV28; J: TRBJ2-6; size: NA; D: NA; DNA: TGTGCCAGCAGTCTGCCGAGGGGCTCTGGGGCCAACGTCCTGACTTTC; CDR3: CASSLPRGSGANVLTF
V: TRBV9; J: TRBJ2-1; size: NA; D: NA; DNA: TGTGCCAGCAGCGCCAAACTGGGTTACAATGAGCAGTTCTTC; CDR3: CASSAKLGYNEQFF
V: TRBV9; J: TRBJ1-1; size: NA; D: TRBD1; DNA: TGTGCCAGCACCCGTACCGGGACAGAGCCACTGGAAGCTTTCTTT; CDR3: CASTRTGTEPLEAFF
V: TRBV27; J: TRBJ2-7; size: NA; D: NA; DNA: TGTGCCACCTCTACGGGCGGCCACGGCGAGCAGTACTTC; CDR3: CATSTGGHGEQYF
V: TRBV30; J: TRBJ1-5; size: NA; D: TRBD1; DNA: TGTGCCTGGAGTGTACAGGGACAGCAATATAGCAATCAGCCCCAGCATTTT; CDR3: CAWSVQGQQYSNQPQHF
V: TRBV11-2; J: TRBJ1-3; size: NA; D: NA; DNA: TGTGCCAGCAGCAGGCGACAGGAAAGCTCTGGAAACACCATATATTTT; CDR3: CASSRRQESSGNTIYF
V: TRBV21-1; J: TRBJ2-7; size: NA; D: NA; DNA: TGTGCCAGCAGCCCCTCCCCGGGGGCGGCCTACGAGCAGTACTTC; CDR3: CASSPSPGAAYEQYF
V: TRBV11-2; J: TRBJ2-5; size: NA; D: NA; DNA: TGTGCCAGCAGCCCCGGAACCCGTCGGGAGGAGACCCAGTACTTC; CDR3: CASSPGTRREETQYF
V: TRBV29-1; J: TRBJ1-5; size: once; D: NA; DNA: TGCAGCGTTGGACAGTTCGACAATCAGCCCCAGCATTTT; CDR3: CSVGQFDNQPQHF
V: TRBV18; J: TRBJ2-5; size: NA; D: NA; DNA: TGTGCCAGCTCACCAAACCAAGAGACCCAGTACTTC; CDR3: CASSPNQETQYF
V: TRBV6-1; J: TRBJ1-2; size: NA; D: NA; DNA: TGTGCCAGCAGTGAGCAGGGTAGAGTAGGCTACACCTTC; CDR3: CASSEQGRVGYTF
V: TRBV2; J: TRBJ1-5; size: NA; D: NA; DNA: TGTGCCAGCAGGTTTCGGGGAGGTCAGCCCCAGCATTTT; CDR3: CASRFRGGQPQHF
V: TRBV28; J: TRBJ1-4; size: NA; D: NA; DNA: TGTGCCAGCAGTTTAGGGTGGGGGGAAAAACTGTTTTTT; CDR3: CASSLGWGEKLFF
V: TRBV7-3; J: TRBJ2-2; size: NA; D: NA; DNA: TGTGCCAGCAGCTTAACGGAGAACACCGGGGAGCTGTTTTTT; CDR3: CASSLTENTGELFF
V: TRBV2; J: TRBJ1-5; size: NA; D: NA; DNA: TGTGCCAGCAGTGCTGGGACATATCAGCCCCAGCATTTT; CDR3: CASSAGTYQPQHF
V: TRBV9; J: TRBJ1-4; size: NA; D: NA; DNA: TGTGCCAGCAGCGGACCCGAGGAAGAAAAACTGTTTTTT; CDR3: CASSGPEEEKLFF
V: TRBV6-5; J: TRBJ2-2; size: NA; D: TRBD1; DNA: TGTGCCAGCAGTTACTCAAGGGGGCGAAGGACCGGGGAGCTGTTTTTT; CDR3: CASSYSRGRRTGELFF
V: TRBV7-8; J: TRBJ1-1; size: NA; D: NA; DNA: TGTGCCAGCAGCTTAGTCGGGGAGCTTGAGGAAGCTTTCTTT; CDR3: CASSLVGELEEAFF
V: TRBV6-5; J: TRBJ1-1; size: NA; D: NA; DNA: TGTGCCAGCAGTTACTTTGGACTCAACACTGAAGCTTTCTTT; CDR3: CASSYFGLNTEAFF
V: TRBV6-1; J: TRBJ1-5; size: NA; D: NA; DNA: TGTGCCAGCAGTGAAATGACTCTCAATCAGCCCCAGCATTTT; CDR3: CASSEMTLNQPQHF
V: TRBV19; J: TRBJ2-3; size: NA; D: NA; DNA: TGTGCCAGTAGCCTCACAGATACGCAGTATTTT; CDR3: CASSLTDTQYF
V: TRBV29-1; J: TRBJ2-7; size: NA; D: NA; DNA: TGCAGCGGGGGAAGAACATCCTACGAGCAGTACTTC; CDR3: CSGGRTSYEQYF
V: TRBV6-6; J: TRBJ1-1; size: NA; D: NA; DNA: TGTGCCAGCAGTTACCAATCGGCGAACACTGAAGCTTTCTTT; CDR3: CASSYQSANTEAFF
V: TRBV7-3; J: TRBJ1-1; size: NA; D: TRBD1; DNA: TGTGCCAGCAGCATGGACAGGGGTGGCACTGAAGCTTTCTTT; CDR3: CASSMDRGGTEAFF
V: TRBV6-5; J: TRBJ2-5; size: NA; D: NA; DNA: TGTGCCAGCAGTCCTAAGGGTCGAGAGACCCAGTACTTC; CDR3: CASSPKGRETQYF
V: TRBV5-5; J: TRBJ2-3; size: NA; D: TRBD2; DNA: TGTGCCAGCAGCCAGGGACTAGCGGTCACAGATACGCAGTATTTT; CDR3: CASSQGLAVTDTQYF
V: TRBV4-2; J: TRBJ1-1; size: NA; D: NA; DNA: TGTGCCAGCAGCTCCGAGATCAACAGGATTGAGGGAGCTTTCTTT; CDR3: CASSSEINRIEGAFF
V: TRBV5-1; J: TRBJ2-5; size: NA; D: TRBD1; DNA: TGCGCCAGCAGCTACGGGACAGGCAAAGAGACCCAGTACTTC; CDR3: CASSYGTGKETQYF
V: TRBV6-1; J: TRBJ2-7; size: NA; D: NA; DNA: TGTGCCTTTGGGGACGGATACTACGAGCAGTACTTC; CDR3: CAFGDGYYEQYF
V: TRBV7-9; J: TRBJ1-5; size: NA; D: NA; DNA: TGTGCCAGCAGCTTCGGGGGCCGTAGCAATCAGCCCCAGCATTTT; CDR3: CASSFGGRSNQPQHF
V: TRBV4-1; J: TRBJ1-1; size: NA; D: TRBD1; DNA: TGCGCCAGCAGACTTACAGGGGTCACTGAAGCTTTCTTT; CDR3: CASRLTGVTEAFF
V: TRBV11-3; J: TRBJ2-1; size: once; D: NA; DNA: TGTGCCAGCAGCTCCATGGTTAGCTCCTACAATGAGCAGTTCTTC; CDR3: CASSSMVSSYNEQFF
V: TRBV19; J: TRBJ1-2; size: NA; D: NA; DNA: TGTGCCAGTAGTATAGACGCAGGCCTCTATGGCTACACCTTC; CDR3: CASSIDAGLYGYTF
V: TRBV11-2; J: TRBJ2-2; size: NA; D: TRBD2; DNA: TGTGCCAGCAGCTTAGCTCGGGGGGTCTTGAACACCGGGGAGCTGTTTTTT; CDR3: CASSLARGVLNTGELFF
V: TRBV5-1; J: TRBJ1-1; size: NA; D: NA; DNA: TGCGCCAGCAGCTCAGCTCCGGGACGCTTGAACACTGAAGCTTTCTTT; CDR3: CASSSAPGRLNTEAFF
V: TRBV18; J: TRBJ2-1; size: NA; D: TRBD2; DNA: TGTGCCAGCTCACCAAGTAGTCTAGCGGGGGGGCGTCCGTTCTTC; CDR3: CASSPSSLAGGRPFF